This is a list of T cell receptor beta chains from one sample in a study of response to subunit inactivated influenza vaccine. TCRdb re-derived calls from the RT-PCR reads in MiXCR, one entry per CDR3 protein. The sample has 300,000 to 350,000 distinct CDR3 sequences, about a fifth seen once. Specimen: PBMCs from blood, collected less than 22 months after vaccination. The receptors here all came from a man between 50 and 75 years old who received an inactivated influenza vaccine. The CDR3 runs from the conserved cysteine through the conserved F or W. The order of the fields is V gene, D gene, clone size, J gene, CDR3 DNA, CDR3 protein. The D gene is left open where the match is weak. Clone sizes are given selectively: once, few, many, or a class where the clone is expanded.

>TRBV20-1|TRBD2|-|TRBJ2-3
TGCAGTGCCCCGCCCGGCCTAGCGGGAGTTGTTACGCAGTATTTT
CSAPPGLAGVVTQYF
>TRBV19|-|-|TRBJ1-1
TGTGCCAGTAGTATAGGGTCAGGTATTGCCACTGAAGCTTTCTTT
CASSIGSGIATEAFF
>TRBV3-1|TRBD2|-|TRBJ2-5
TGTGCCAGCAGCAAAGAGGTGGGGTTGCGAGCGGGATTGGGAGAGACCCAGTACTTC
CASSKEVGLRAGLGETQYF
>TRBV6-2/TRBV6-3|-|few|TRBJ2-6
TGTGCCAGCACCCCCCTTTGGATCTCTGGGGCCAACGTCCTGACTTTC
CASTPLWISGANVLTF
>TRBV5-1|TRBD2|few|TRBJ2-1
TGCGCCAGCAGCTTGGCGGGGACTAGCGGGAGACCCTCCTACAATGAGCAGTTCTTC
CASSLAGTSGRPSYNEQFF
>TRBV4-3|-|few|TRBJ2-3
TGCGCCAGCAGCCAAGATATATCGGGGACAGATACGCAGTATTTT
CASSQDISGTDTQYF
>TRBV4-2|-|many|TRBJ1-1
TGTGCCAGCAGCCACCCCAAGGACAGTAGGGAAGCTTTCTTT
CASSHPKDSREAFF
>TRBV12-3/TRBV12-4|TRBD1|-|TRBJ1-5
TGTGCCAGCAGTTCTACTGGACAGGGGGGCAACAGCAATCAGCCCCAGCATTTT
CASSSTGQGGNSNQPQHF
>TRBV5-4|TRBD1|many|TRBJ1-1
TGTGCCAGCAGTTCGAACAGGGGGCTCACTGAAGCTTTCTTT
CASSSNRGLTEAFF
>TRBV20-1|-|few|TRBJ2-7
TGCAGTGCTAGAGATCGGAGTCCCTACGAGCAGTACTTC
CSARDRSPYEQYF
>TRBV4-1|-|few|TRBJ1-5
TGCGCCAGCGGGCGGGGTCAGCCCCAGCATTTT
CASGRGQPQHF
>TRBV27|-|few|TRBJ2-1
TGTGCCAGCAGTTTCGGCGGGACAGCAACCATTTCAAGAAACAATGAGCAGTTCTTC
CASSFGGTATISRNNEQFF
>TRBV7-8|TRBD2|-|TRBJ2-5
TGTGCCAGCAGCAACCTAGCGGAATTAGAGACCCAGTACTTC
CASSNLAELETQYF
>TRBV20-1|TRBD2|-|TRBJ2-1
TGCAGTGCTAGAGATGTAATAGCGGGAGTAGATGAGCAGTTCTTC
CSARDVIAGVDEQFF
>TRBV5-6|TRBD1|-|TRBJ2-2
TGTGCCAGCAGCTTGGGGACAGGACACGGGGAGCTGTTTTTT
CASSLGTGHGELFF
>TRBV28|-|-|TRBJ2-1
TGTGCCAGCAGCGAAGGACTAATCTACGATGAGCAGTTCTTC
CASSEGLIYDEQFF
>TRBV7-2|TRBD1|few|TRBJ1-4
TGTGCCAGCAGCTTAGGAGGCAGGGGGGGAGATGAAAAACTGTTTTTT
CASSLGGRGGDEKLFF
>TRBV6-5|TRBD1|few|TRBJ2-5
TGTGCCAGCAGTTACATACAGGGGCGTGAGACCCAGTACTTC
CASSYIQGRETQYF
>TRBV6-2/TRBV6-3|-|-|TRBJ1-1
TGTGCCAGCAGCTCCTTCCTAGTGGACACTGAAGCTTTCTTT
CASSSFLVDTEAFF
>TRBV25-1|TRBD2|-|TRBJ2-5
TGTGCCAGCAGTGAAATTACGGGAGGACAAGAGACCCAGTACTTC
CASSEITGGQETQYF
>TRBV5-4|-|few|TRBJ2-2
TGTGCCAGCAGCTCCGATGGGAGAGACACCGGGGAGCTGTTTTTT
CASSSDGRDTGELFF
>TRBV5-1|-|-|TRBJ1-5
TGCGCCAGCAGCGAATATAGCAATCAGCCCCAGCATTTT
CASSEYSNQPQHF
>TRBV10-3|TRBD1|-|TRBJ2-7
TGTGCCATCACCAGGACAGGGGGCGACGAGCAGTACTTC
CAITRTGGDEQYF
>TRBV25-1|-|-|TRBJ2-5
TGTGCCAGCAGTGAAACCCTTTGGTACCAAGAGACCCAGTACTTC
CASSETLWYQETQYF
>TRBV7-9|TRBD1|few|TRBJ1-1
TGTGCCAGCAGCCCAGCGACAGGGTTACCTGAAGCTTTCTTT
CASSPATGLPEAFF
>TRBV3-1|-|-|TRBJ1-3
TGTGCCAGCAGCCAAGCGGACAGCTCCTCTGGAAACACCATATATTTT
CASSQADSSSGNTIYF
>TRBV28|TRBD1|few|TRBJ1-2
TGTGCCAGCAGTTTGGTGGGACAGCCCTATGGCTACACCTTC
CASSLVGQPYGYTF
>TRBV11-2|TRBD1|-|TRBJ2-1
TGTGCCAGCAGCACACGGGACAGGGTGGTTAATGAGCAGTTCTTC
CASSTRDRVVNEQFF
>TRBV29-1|-|few|TRBJ1-1
TGCAGCGTTTATTTCGGGTGGAACACTGAAGCTTTCTTT
CSVYFGWNTEAFF
>TRBV15|-|few|TRBJ1-5
TGTGCCACCAGCTCCTCAAGTCGGCAGCCCCAGCATTTT
CATSSSSRQPQHF
>TRBV4-1|-|few|TRBJ2-5
TGCGCCAGCAGCCAAGACGCAGGGGACCAAGAGACCCAGTACTTC
CASSQDAGDQETQYF
>TRBV6-5|-|-|TRBJ1-2
TGTGCCAGCAGTTACTCAGGAGGTGCCGATGGCTACACCTTC
CASSYSGGADGYTF
>TRBV2|TRBD1|few|TRBJ1-1
TGTGCCAGCAGGGGGGACAGGAACACTGAAGCTTTCTTT
CASRGDRNTEAFF
>TRBV20-1|-|few|TRBJ1-6
TGCAGTGCTAGAGGTGGGGGGAGGGCTGATTCACCCCTCCACTTT
CSARGGGRADSPLHF
>TRBV5-1|-|-|TRBJ2-7
TGCGCCAGCAGCTTGGTGATTGACTCCTACGAGCAGTACTTC
CASSLVIDSYEQYF
>TRBV20-1|-|-|TRBJ1-4
TGCAGTGCCAAGGCACCGCATCTTGAAAAACTGTTTTTT
CSAKAPHLEKLFF
>TRBV2|-|few|TRBJ1-6
TGTGCCAGCACCAGTGGGCAGGTCAATAATTCACCCCTCCACTTT
CASTSGQVNNSPLHF
>TRBV28|TRBD1|few|TRBJ2-2
TGTGCCAGCAGTCCCGGACAGGGGGCAGGGTCCGGGGAGCTGTTTTTT
CASSPGQGAGSGELFF
>TRBV6-2/TRBV6-3|-|-|TRBJ1-6
TGTGCCAGCAGAGTGACATGGCCGAATTCACCCCTCCACTTT
CASRVTWPNSPLHF
>TRBV5-1|-|few|TRBJ1-1
TGCGCCAGCAGCTTGATGGGGACACCGAACACTGAAGCTTTCTTT
CASSLMGTPNTEAFF
>TRBV9|-|few|TRBJ1-2
TGTGCCAGCAGCGTAGAACAGGGCTTTGGCTACACCTTC
CASSVEQGFGYTF
>TRBV29-1|-|few|TRBJ2-3
TGCAGCGGGGGAATGATAGATACGCAGTATTTT
CSGGMIDTQYF
>TRBV20-1|-|-|TRBJ2-1
TGCAGTACCCGGGGAGTGGGCAATGAGCAGTTCTTC
CSTRGVGNEQFF
>TRBV3-1|TRBD2|few|TRBJ2-7
TGTGCCAGCAGCCAAGTAGCCCTAGCGGGAATCTACGAGCAGTACTTC
CASSQVALAGIYEQYF
>TRBV28|TRBD1|few|TRBJ2-1
TGTGCCAGCAGAAACGACAGGGGCGGCAATGAGCAGTTCTTC
CASRNDRGGNEQFF
>TRBV20-1|-|few|TRBJ2-5
TGCAGTGCTATCCAAACACTAGGGGAGACCCAGTACTTC
CSAIQTLGETQYF
>TRBV7-2|TRBD2|many|TRBJ2-3
TGTGCCAGCAGCCCTAGCGGGGGGGCTGGCACAGATACGCAGTATTTT
CASSPSGGAGTDTQYF
>TRBV20-1|-|few|TRBJ2-3
TGCAGTGCTAGACTTTCTTGGAGCACAGATACGCAGTATTTT
CSARLSWSTDTQYF
>TRBV7-2|TRBD1|-|TRBJ2-7
TGTGCCAGCAGCCTGGGACAGGGCCCAGCCTACGAGCAGTACTTC
CASSLGQGPAYEQYF
>TRBV3-1|-|-|TRBJ1-2
TGTGCCAGCAGCCAAACCGGGACCTACTATGGCTACACCTTC
CASSQTGTYYGYTF
>TRBV20-1|-|-|TRBJ1-1
TGCAGTGCTAAAGGACAGCGCGTGAACACTGAAGCTTTCTTT
CSAKGQRVNTEAFF
>TRBV5-1|-|-|TRBJ2-2
TGCGCCAGCAGCTTGGGTTTGTCGGCCGCGAACACCGGGGAGCTGTTTTTT
CASSLGLSAANTGELFF
>TRBV7-2|TRBD1|-|TRBJ1-2
TGTGCCAGCAGCTTAGGGAGCGTGGGACAGGGGGGCGGCTACACCTTC
CASSLGSVGQGGGYTF
>TRBV20-1|-|many|TRBJ1-1
TGCAGTGCTAGAGGGGGTGTGAACACTGAAGCTTTCTTT
CSARGGVNTEAFF
>TRBV29-1|-|-|TRBJ2-3
TGCAGCGTTGAGGGGGCCCTAGACGATACGCAGTATTTT
CSVEGALDDTQYF
>TRBV29-1|-|few|TRBJ1-3
TGCAGCGTAACGGTGGACTCTGGAAACACCATATATTTT
CSVTVDSGNTIYF
>TRBV29-1|TRBD1|few|TRBJ2-2
TGCAGCGTTGAAGATCGAGACAGGGGAAACACCGGGGAGCTGTTTTTT
CSVEDRDRGNTGELFF
>TRBV24-1|-|few|TRBJ2-5
TGTGCCACCGCGTCTGGGGAGACCCAGTACTTC
CATASGETQYF
>TRBV28|-|-|TRBJ1-5
TGTGCCGTCCGGAAGGGAAATCAGCCCCAGCATTTT
CAVRKGNQPQHF
>TRBV6-5|-|-|TRBJ1-5
TGTGCCAGCAGTTACATCCGGACAGAAAGCAATCAGCCCCAGCATTTT
CASSYIRTESNQPQHF